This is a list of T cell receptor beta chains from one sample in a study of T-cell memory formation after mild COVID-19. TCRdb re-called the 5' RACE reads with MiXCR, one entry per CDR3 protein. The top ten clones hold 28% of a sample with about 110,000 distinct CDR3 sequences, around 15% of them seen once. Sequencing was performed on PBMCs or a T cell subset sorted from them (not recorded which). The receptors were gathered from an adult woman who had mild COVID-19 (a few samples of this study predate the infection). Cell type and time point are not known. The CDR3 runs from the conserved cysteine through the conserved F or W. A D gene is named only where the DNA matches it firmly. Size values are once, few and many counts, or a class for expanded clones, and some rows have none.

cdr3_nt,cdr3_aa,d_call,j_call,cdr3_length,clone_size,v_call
TGCGCCAGCAGTGTTAGACTAGCGGGAGTCATGAATGAGCAGTTCTTC,CASSVRLAGVMNEQFF,TRBD2,TRBJ2-1,16,NA,TRBV10-2
TGCAGTGCTAGACTGGGGCGAACCCCTAACCTAGATACGCAGTATTTT,CSARLGRTPNLDTQYF,NA,TRBJ2-3,16,few,TRBV20-1
TGTGCCACCAGCAGCGCGTTAGCCACGGGCTATCAGCCCCAGCATTTT,CATSSALATGYQPQHF,NA,TRBJ1-5,16,NA,TRBV15
TGCAGTGTCAACATCCCGGGGGAACCTTACAATGAGCAGTTCTTC,CSVNIPGEPYNEQFF,NA,TRBJ2-1,15,NA,TRBV20-1
TGTGCCAGCAGCGTGTCGGGACAGGGGTACAGCGAGCAGTACTTC,CASSVSGQGYSEQYF,TRBD1,TRBJ2-7,15,NA,TRBV9
TGTGCCAGCAGCCTACGACAGGTAGGGAACACTGAAGCTTTCTTT,CASSLRQVGNTEAFF,NA,TRBJ1-1,15,few,TRBV7-3
TGTGCCAGCAGTTTATCTCGCGGCAGCTACCTCTATGGCTACACCTTC,CASSLSRGSYLYGYTF,NA,TRBJ1-2,16,NA,TRBV27
TGTGCCAGCACCGCAAGGAGCCAAGAGACCCAGTACTTC,CASTARSQETQYF,NA,TRBJ2-5,13,few,TRBV6-5
TGCGCCAGCAGCCTAACACAGGGAAACTCCTACAATGAGCAGTTCTTC,CASSLTQGNSYNEQFF,NA,TRBJ2-1,16,NA,TRBV4-1
TGTGCCAGCAGTGTTAGCGGGAGAGGCTTTAGGAATGAGCAGTTCTTC,CASSVSGRGFRNEQFF,TRBD2,TRBJ2-1,16,few,TRBV2
TGTGCCAGCAGCGTAGGAGCCCAACTGGGAGGCTACACCTTC,CASSVGAQLGGYTF,NA,TRBJ1-2,14,NA,TRBV9
TGTGCCAGCAGCTGGACAGGATCCAATCAGCCCCAGCATTTT,CASSWTGSNQPQHF,TRBD1,TRBJ1-5,14,NA,TRBV12-3/TRBV12-4
TGTGCCAGCAGTGAAGACCTATTGGGCCTTTTGTATGAGCAGTTCTTC,CASSEDLLGLLYEQFF,NA,TRBJ2-1,16,NA,TRBV6-1
TGTGCCAGCAGTTTTGGGAGCACAGATACGCAGTATTTT,CASSFGSTDTQYF,NA,TRBJ2-3,13,few,TRBV12-3/TRBV12-4
TGTGCCAGCAGTTACTCTGCCAGCAACGAGCAGTACTTC,CASSYSASNEQYF,NA,TRBJ2-7,13,few,TRBV6-6
TGCGCCAGGGAGTACACTGAAGCTTTCTTT,CAREYTEAFF,NA,TRBJ1-1,10,NA,TRBV5-1
TGCGCCAGCAGCTTCGGCGGGAGGACCAAAAACAATGAGCAGTTCTTC,CASSFGGRTKNNEQFF,TRBD2,TRBJ2-1,16,NA,TRBV4-3
TGTGCCAGCTCGCCCGACAGGGATCTCAACGAGCAGTACTTC,CASSPDRDLNEQYF,TRBD1,TRBJ2-7,14,NA,TRBV18
TGTGCCAGCAGTTTAGCAGGGAAATACGAGCAGTACTTC,CASSLAGKYEQYF,NA,TRBJ2-7,13,NA,TRBV12-3/TRBV12-4
TGTGCCAGCAGCTTGAGGATACTACCCACAGATACGCAGTATTTT,CASSLRILPTDTQYF,NA,TRBJ2-3,15,NA,TRBV7-2